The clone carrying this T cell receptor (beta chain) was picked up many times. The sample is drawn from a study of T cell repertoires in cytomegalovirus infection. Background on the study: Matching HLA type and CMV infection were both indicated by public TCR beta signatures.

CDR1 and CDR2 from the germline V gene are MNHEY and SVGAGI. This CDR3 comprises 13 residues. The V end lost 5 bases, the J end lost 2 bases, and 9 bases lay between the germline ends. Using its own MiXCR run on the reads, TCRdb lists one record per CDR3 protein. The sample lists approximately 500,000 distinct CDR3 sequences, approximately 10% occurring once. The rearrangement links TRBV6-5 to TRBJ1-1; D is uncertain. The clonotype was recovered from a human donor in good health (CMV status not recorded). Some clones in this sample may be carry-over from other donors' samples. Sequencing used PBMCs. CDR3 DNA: TGTGCCAGCAGTCCCGGGTTCAACACTGAAGCTTTCTTT. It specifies CASSPGFNTEAFF.